Below are 20 T cell receptor beta chains sequenced from a single sample in a study of regulatory T cells in long-lasting Graves disease. As for time point: persistent/refractory GD, antithyroid drugs over 5 years with positive TRAb. Making the TCR library involved RNA that had been extracted from PBMCs. Assembly of TCR beta libraries relied on iRepertoire HTBI primers together with Arm-PCR of CDR3 regions. TCRdb passed the multiplex PCR reads through MiXCR, listing each CDR3 protein once. The sample lists a few hundred thousand distinct CDR3 sequences, about 20% occurring once. Source: peripheral blood mononuclear cells (PBMCs), taken when the disease was refractory, from a patient treated with antithyroid drugs. Every receptor here comes from a female donor with Graves disease.

A remark on this clonotype: One junction end does not reproduce the germline sequence, and a read error may be involved. The chain is built from TRBV24-1 and TRBJ2-7; weak D call: TRBD2 (5 bases). Germline V CDR1 and CDR2: KGHDR, SFDVKD. The CDR3 has 16 amino acids. The CDR3 DNA is TGTGCCACCAGTGATTTGCGGGATCGCATCTCCTACGAGCGGTACTTC. Its translation: CATSDLRDRISYERYF.

Many counts were recorded for this clonotype. The genes are TRBV6-2 or TRBV6-3 and TRBJ1-1; TRBD1 matches 7 bases. V lost 2 bases to trimming and J lost 1 base; unmatched junction nucleotides: 7. Germline assignment: CDR1 MNHEY and CDR2 SVGEGT. The CDR3 runs 16 residues. This CDR3 reads CASSYQQGVANTEAFF. The CDR3 DNA follows: TGTGCCAGCAGTTACCAGCAGGGGGTGGCGAACACTGAAGCTTTCTTT.

With respect to this clonotype: This may stem from a read error, because a much larger clone lies one nucleotide away. This chain uses TRBV28 with TRBJ1-5; no firm D call. V was cut by 6 bases and J by 0 bases, with 12 bases left in between. Germline-derived CDR1 and CDR2 are MDHEN and SYDVKM. The CDR3 is 15 residues long. The CDR3 sequence is CASSRPRDSNQPQHF. The CDR3 DNA follows: TGTGCCAGCAGCCGACCAAGGGATAGCAATCAGCCCCAGCATTTT.

This clonotype was picked up many times. V gene TRBV28 combines with J gene TRBJ2-5, with 7 nucleotides matching TRBD2. Germline V lookup: CDR1 MDHEN, CDR2 SYDVKM. The CDR3 is 14 residues long. V dropped 4 bases and J dropped 0; count of bases not matched to a gene: 2. As DNA, the CDR3 is TGTGCCAGCAGTTGGGGGGGGTACCAAGAGACCCAGTACTTC. Translated: CASSWGGYQETQYF.

This clonotype was picked up a small number of times. The chain uses TRBV7-2 and TRBJ2-7; D might be TRBD1 (5 bases). V shed 0 bases and J shed 3 bases, with 21 bases lying between them. CDR1 SGHTA and CDR2 FQGNSA come from the germline V gene. This CDR3 is built from 18 residues. In nucleotides, the CDR3 is TGTGCCAGCAGCTTAGCCACAGCGTGGAGTGGGGCTATCTACGAGCAGTACTTC. Translation gives CASSLATAWSGAIYEQYF.

Ten or more counts support this clonotype. The chain couples TRBV12-3 or TRBV12-4 to TRBJ2-7; 11 bases align to TRBD2. The CDR3 has 17 residues. V gave up 5 bases and J gave up 4 bases; unmatched junction bases: 13. The CDR3 region has the DNA TGTGCCAGCAGTCTCACGCTACTAGCGGGGGAGCCTTACGAGCAGTACTTC. It translates to CASSLTLLAGEPYEQYF.

This rearrangement joins TRBV12-3 or TRBV12-4 to TRBJ2-3; D not resolved. CDR3 length: 13 residues. The V and J ends lost 5 bases and 4 bases respectively, with 10 bases between them. The CDR3 region is CASSLRSADTQYF. The DNA for the CDR3 is TGTGCCAGCAGTCTCCGGAGTGCAGATACGCAGTATTTT.

The rearrangement links TRBV3-1 to TRBJ2-7; 8 bases fit TRBD1. The germline gives CDR1 LGHDT, CDR2 YNNKEL (reference sequence). Trimming took 0 bases from V and 4 from J; bases not matched to a gene: 11. The length of the CDR3 is 17 residues. The CDR3 protein is CASSQDQGGRGRYEQYF. The DNA for the CDR3 is TGTGCCAGCAGCCAAGATCAGGGGGGCAGGGGGCGATACGAGCAGTACTTC.

The genes are TRBV19 and TRBJ1-5; the D gene is possibly TRBD1 (5 bases). With 3 bases removed from V and 3 bases from J, the gap between germline ends came to 12 bases. CDR3 size: 15 residues. Germline V lookup: CDR1 LNHDA, CDR2 SQIVND (reference sequence). Written as DNA, the CDR3 is TGTGCCAGTAGTATTTCCTCAGGGCCCAATCAGCCCCAGCATTTT. Its protein product is CASSISSGPNQPQHF.

This chain connects TRBV5-1 to TRBJ1-2, with a tentative D call TRBD1 (5 bases). V gave up 7 bases and J gave up 4 bases, with 14 bases separating them. The CDR3 has 13 residues. Germline assignment: CDR1 SGHRS and CDR2 YFSETQ. CDR3 bases: TGCGCCAGCGGCCCTGGGACCCGCTATGGCTACACCTTC. This sequence encodes CASGPGTRYGYTF.

This chain uses TRBV19 with TRBJ2-7, with 7 bases that match TRBD2. The germline gives CDR1 LNHDA, CDR2 SQIVND (reference sequence). V trimming: 5 bases; J trimming: 0 bases; junction bases outside the gene matches: 7. CDR3 size: 15 residues. DNA for the CDR3: TGTGCCAGTAGTGGGGAGGGAGCGTACTCCTACGAGCAGTACTTC. Its translation is CASSGEGAYSYEQYF.

The chain couples TRBV7-9 to TRBJ1-5; D gene unclear. Trimming left V 4 bases short and J 5 bases short, with 9 bases between. The CDR3 runs 13 residues. Looked up from germline, CDR1 is SEHNR and CDR2 is FQNEAQ (reference sequence). The CDR3 loop reads CASSSHSDQPQHF. The DNA of the CDR3 is TGTGCCAGCAGCTCCCATTCGGATCAGCCCCAGCATTTT.

This clonotype appeared many times. The chain recombines TRBV28 with TRBJ2-6; no firm D call. Trimming removed 6 bases at V and 3 bases at J, with 6 bases between. CDR3 length equals 13 residues. In germline, CDR1 is MDHEN, CDR2 SYDVKM. CDR3 in DNA: TGTGCCAGCAGCCTACATGGGGCCAACGTCCTGACTTTC. Its translation: CASSLHGANVLTF.

Turning to this clonotype: This may be a read error: a much more frequent sequence differs by one nucleotide. This is likely a read error, given that the CDR3 carries no conserved phenylalanine or tryptophan at its end. The chain uses TRBV7-2 and TRBJ2-7, with TRBD1 matching over 10 bases. There are 16 residues in the CDR3. Germline V gene data show CDR1 as SGHTA and CDR2 as FQGNSA. V lost 5 bases, J lost 5 bases, and 12 bases stayed unmatched. For the CDR3, the DNA is TGTGCCAGCAGCATGGGGGGGACAGGGGAAGTCCACGAGCAGTACCTC. Translated, it gives CASSMGGTGEVHEQYL.

The chain is built from TRBV20-1 and TRBJ1-3; 7 bases map to TRBD1. Germline V gene data show CDR1 as DFQATT and CDR2 as SNEGSKA (reference sequence). The ends lost 6 bases at V and 0 bases at J; junction bases unmatched: 14. The CDR3 runs to 17 residues. DNA of the CDR3: TGCAGTGCGACACCGGCCGGGACAGCCTACTCTGGAAACACCATATATTTT. This translates into CSATPAGTAYSGNTIYF.

This clonotype has more than one count but fewer than ten. The chain employs TRBV12-5 and TRBJ2-7, with TRBD1 matching over 8 bases. Trimming at V came to 7 bases and at J to 4 bases, leaving 6 bases not matched to a gene. This CDR3 has 13 residues. Germline V gene data show CDR1 as LGHNT and CDR2 as FRNRAP. The CDR3 DNA is TGTGCTAGTGTTCGGGACAGGAGATACGAGCAGTACTTC. It yields the protein CASVRDRRYEQYF.

The chain uses TRBV5-1 and TRBJ2-2; 8 bases are a match to TRBD2. This CDR3 spans 19 amino acids. Germline V gene data show CDR1 as SGHRS and CDR2 as YFSETQ. J lost 2 bases, V lost 3 bases, and 15 bases had no gene match. The CDR3 DNA follows: TGCGCCAGCAGCTACTCCGGGACTAGAAGAAAAGATAACACCGGGGAGCTGTTTTTT. This gives the protein CASSYSGTRRKDNTGELFF.

This clonotype has more than one count but fewer than ten. The chain is built from TRBV30 and TRBJ1-2; 7 bases map to TRBD1. The germline V gene has CDR1 GTSNPN and CDR2 SVGIG (reference sequence). This CDR3 is 13 amino acids long. CDR3 protein: CATGPGGDYGYTF. CDR3 in DNA: TGTGCTACGGGGCCAGGGGGTGACTATGGCTACACCTTC.

Many counts were recorded for this clonotype. This chain joins TRBV10-3 and TRBJ2-5; tentative D call: TRBD2 (6 bases). The germline V gene encodes CDR1 ENHRY and CDR2 SYGVKD. The V gene lost 4 bases and the J gene lost 5 bases, with 14 bases spanning the gap. The length of the CDR3 is 14 residues. In DNA form, the CDR3 reads TGTGCCATCAGTGGTGCCGGGAGCGGGGAGACCCAGTACTTC. It translates to CAISGAGSGETQYF.

Ten or more counts support this clonotype. The chain has TRBV20-1 and TRBJ2-5; D may correspond to TRBD1 or TRBD2 (5 bases each). Germline V gives CDR1 DFQATT, CDR2 SNEGSKA (reference sequence). Trimming shortened V by 6 bases and J by 4 bases, and 15 bases separated the two germline ends. This CDR3 region has 13 residues. The CDR3 sequence is CSARTGPGETQYF. CDR3 DNA sequence: TGCAGTGCCAGGACGGGGCCAGGAGAGACCCAGTACTTC.